Shown below are 16 T cell receptor beta chains from a single sample sequenced in a study of blood T cell repertoires in COVID-19. The repertoire was sequenced with immunoSEQ multiplex PCR; TCRdb's copy has only in-frame clones and lacks some. The profile covers roughly 97,000 clones, with approximately 85% appearing a single time and about 5% taken by the ten largest. Sequencing used peripheral blood. The receptor set was obtained from a man aged 60 to 75 with acute or convalescent COVID-19.

In nucleotides, the CDR3 is TGTGCCACCCCCGACAGGGTGGGAGAAACCGGGGAGCTGTTTTTT. Its translation is CATPDRVGETGELFF. The V gene is TRBV6-5, the J gene TRBJ2-2; 7 bases align to TRBD1. CDR1 is MNHEY and CDR2 is SVGAGI in the germline V gene. The CDR3 extends over 15 amino acids. V shed 10 bases, J shed 5 bases, and the junction held 13 bases outside the gene matches.

V usage is TRBV25-1 and J usage is TRBJ1-4; 7 bases are a match to TRBD1. The germline gives CDR1 MGHDK, CDR2 SYGVNS. V dropped 4 bases and J dropped 10; count of bases not matched to a gene: 18. The CDR3 sequence is 17 residues long. The CDR3 is CASSGLRTGGSGVKLFF. The CDR3 nucleotides are TGTGCCAGCAGTGGCCTTCGGACAGGAGGGTCGGGGGTAAAACTGTTTTTT. Full variable domain (rest looked up from reference TRBV25-1 and TRBJ1-4): EADIYQTPRYLVIGTGKKITLECSQTMGHDKMYWYQQDPGMELHLIHYSYGVNSTEKGDLSSESTVSRIRTEHFPLTLESARPSHTSQYLCASSGLRTGGSGVKLFFGSGTQLSVL.

The rearrangement links TRBV6-5 to TRBJ1-2, with D tentatively TRBD1 (5 bases). The CDR3 loop spans 13 amino acids. Germline V gene sequence: CDR1 MNHEY, CDR2 SVGAGI. V lost 7 bases and J lost 0, with 9 bases in between. The CDR3 region is CASTLGANYGYTF. Written as DNA, the CDR3 is TGTGCCAGCACCTTAGGGGCTAACTATGGCTACACCTTC.

This clone was detected only a few times. J is TRBJ1-4 and V is TRBV18, with TRBD1 identical over 10 bases. CDR3 length: 15 residues. Trimming removed 6 bases from V and 8 bases from J; junction bases left unmatched: 9. Germline V gives CDR1 KGHSH, CDR2 LQKENI. The CDR3 is CASSRSGTGVEKLFF. The CDR3 DNA follows: TGTGCCAGCTCCCGGAGCGGGACAGGGGTGGAAAAACTGTTTTTT.

The table lists this clone with a few counts. The chain recombines TRBV28 with TRBJ1-1, with a tentative D call TRBD1 (5 bases). CDR1 is MDHEN, CDR2 SYDVKM, per germline. The V end was cut by 6 bases, the J end by 5 bases, with 10 bases between. This CDR3 is built from 12 residues. The CDR3 DNA is TGTGCCAGCAGAGACAGTTCGACTGAAGCTTTCTTT. Amino acid sequence: CASRDSSTEAFF.

This CDR3 reads CAWSFGQLYEQYF. CDR3 nucleotides: TGTGCCTGGAGTTTTGGACAACTCTACGAGCAGTACTTC. This chain joins TRBV30 and TRBJ2-7, with a tentative D call TRBD1 (5 bases). The CDR3 extends over 13 amino acids. In germline, CDR1 is GTSNPN, CDR2 SVGIG (reference sequence). Trimming stripped 2 bases from V and 3 bases from J, with 11 bases between.

About this clone itself: This CDR3 is also generated by other DNA sequences in the sample. J is TRBJ2-7 and V is TRBV5-1, with D possibly TRBD1 on 6 matching bases. This CDR3 region has 13 residues. V was cut by 2 bases and J by 7 bases, with 13 bases left in between. Germline V CDR1 and CDR2: SGHRS, YFSETQ. The CDR3 DNA follows: TGCGCCAGCAGCTTAAGTGCGAGGGGGGAGCAGTACTTC. Its translation: CASSLSARGEQYF.

The J gene is TRBJ1-1, the V gene TRBV5-1, with 10 positions matching TRBD1. Germline V gene lookup returns CDR1 SGHRS and CDR2 YFSETQ. CDR3 length equals 16 residues. Trimming cost V 4 bases and J 1 base; bases outside gene matches: 7. CDR3 residues: CASSPWDRGRNTEAFF. The CDR3 DNA is TGCGCCAGCAGCCCGTGGGACAGGGGACGGAACACTGAAGCTTTCTTT.

The chain employs TRBV19 and TRBJ1-2, with no clear D. The CDR3 is 9 residues long. From germline, CDR1 is LNHDA and CDR2 SQIVND (reference sequence). The ends were cut back, 11 bases at V and 8 bases at J, with 9 bases in the middle. The CDR3 DNA sequence: TGTGCCGACTGTTTCGGCTACACCTTC. Protein product: CADCFGYTF.

The chain carries TRBV3-1 (or the pseudogene TRBV3-2) and TRBJ1-5; no clear D gene. V shed 1 base and J shed 4 bases, with 11 bases lying between them. In germline, CDR1 is LGHDT, CDR2 YNNKEL (reference sequence). This CDR3 comprises 15 residues. The CDR3 DNA sequence: TGTGCCAGCAGCCAAGGAGGGAACCCTAATCAGCCCCAGCATTTT. Translating it yields CASSQGGNPNQPQHF.

The V and J genes are TRBV24-1 and TRBJ2-1; TRBD2 is a possible D gene (6 bases). Germline V CDR1 and CDR2: KGHDR, SFDVKD. Trimming cost V 4 bases and J 10 bases, with 19 bases left between them. This CDR3 region has 15 residues. In DNA form, the CDR3 reads TGTGCCACCAGTGAGGCCCAAGCGGGCTTAGGGGAGCAGTTCTTC. Translation gives CATSEAQAGLGEQFF.

Here the CDR3 reads CASSPDQASYEQYF. For the CDR3, the DNA is TGTGCCAGCTCACCCGATCAGGCCTCCTACGAGCAGTACTTC. The genes are TRBV18 and TRBJ2-7; D not resolved. The CDR3 consists of 14 residues. The germline CDR1 and CDR2 sequences are KGHSH and LQKENI. V was clipped by 3 bases and J by 0 bases, with 9 bases between them. Variable domain in full (rest from reference TRBV18 and TRBJ2-7): NAGVMQNPRHLVRRRGQEARLRCSPMKGHSHVYWYRQLPEEGLKFMVYLQKENIIDESGMPKERFSAEFPKEGPSILRIQQVVRGDSAAYFCASSPDQASYEQYFGPGTRLTVT.

This chain links TRBV5-6 with TRBJ2-7; D possibly corresponds to TRBD1 (5 bases). V dropped 4 bases and J dropped 2 bases, with 16 bases sitting between them. The germline V gene has CDR1 SGHDT and CDR2 YYEEEE. This CDR3 spans 15 amino acids. CDR3 nucleotide sequence: TGTGCCAGCAGCCCCCCTCTGACAGCTACCTACGAGCAGTACTTC. Residues: CASSPPLTATYEQYF.

The chain carries TRBV7-9 and TRBJ2-3; 11 nucleotides line up with TRBD2. The CDR3 sequence is 17 residues long. V was clipped by 3 bases and J by 6 bases; unmatched bases: 11. CDR1 SEHNR and CDR2 FQNEAQ come from the germline V gene (reference sequence). For the CDR3, the DNA is TGTGCCAGCAGCTTTAGGGCTAGCGGGGGGCCGAGGGATACGCAGTATTTT. This translates into CASSFRASGGPRDTQYF.

This clone was seen only once. V and J are TRBV5-1 and TRBJ2-7, with 8 bases that match TRBD2. Trimming cost V 3 bases and J 0 bases; bases outside gene matches: 14. In germline, CDR1 is SGHRS, CDR2 YFSETQ. This CDR3 comprises 18 residues. CDR3 sequence (DNA): TGCGCCAGCAGCTCTAGTCGGCGGGGGGCAGAGTTCTCCTACGAGCAGTACTTC. Encoded protein: CASSSSRRGAEFSYEQYF.

The chain carries TRBV11-2 and TRBJ2-5; D may be TRBD2 (6 bases). V lost 1 base and J lost 1, with 7 bases in between. Germline V gene data show CDR1 as SGHAT and CDR2 as FQNNGV. This CDR3 region has 14 residues. CDR3 protein: CASSLGRAQETQYF. Written as DNA, the CDR3 is TGTGCCAGCAGCTTAGGGAGGGCCCAAGAGACCCAGTACTTC.